Included here is one T cell receptor beta chain sequence, with context. During its preparation, the TCRbeta library received unique molecular identifiers. TCRdb independently ran MiXCR on the PCR reads; one entry per CDR3 protein. The table has roughly 590,000 distinct CDR3 sequences, around a sixth seen once. This sample was taken from a study of T-cell reconstitution after alpha-beta-depleted transplantation in children. Germline V gene sequence: CDR1 DFQATT, CDR2 SNEGSKA (reference sequence). V trimming: 5 bases; J trimming: 5 bases; junction bases outside the gene matches: 5. The CDR3 is 15 residues long.

This clonotype originated in a human donor who donated a stem cell graft to a child with acute myeloid leukemia. The chain is built from TRBV20-1 and TRBJ2-3; TRBD2 aligns across 15 bases. Sequenced material: PBMCs from the stem cell graft donor, taken from the stem cell graft. CDR3 in DNA: TGCAGTGCTCGGACTAGCGGGGGGGCCAGAGATACGCAGTATTTT. Translated, it gives CSARTSGGARDTQYF.